Shown below are 16 T cell receptor beta chains from a single sample sequenced in a study of T cells after yellow fever vaccination. TCRdb ran MiXCR on the 5' RACE reads and lists one entry per CDR3 protein. The profile shows about 46,000 distinct CDR3 sequences, around 6.4% of them singletons. Material: PBMCs, either bulk or a sorted T-cell subset (CD4+, CD8+, memory, or dextramer-sorted; not recorded which), obtained 45 days after the yellow fever booster vaccination. The origin of the receptors is a man between 25 and 39 years old who received the YFV17D yellow fever vaccine.

This clonotype was seen a handful of times. The rearrangement links TRBV20-1 to TRBJ1-5, with D possibly being TRBD1 (6 bases). The CDR3 loop spans 15 amino acids. Germline CDR1 and CDR2: DFQATT and SNEGSKA (reference sequence). V lost 6 bases, J lost 4 bases, and 19 bases lay in between. The CDR3 nucleotides read TGCAGTGCAGCGACAGGACGGGGGTGGAATCAGCCCCAGCATTTT. Translated, it gives CSAATGRGWNQPQHF.

The chain couples TRBV9 to TRBJ2-2; D uncertain. Germline CDR1 and CDR2: SGDLS and YYNGEE. The V gene lost 0 bases and the J gene lost 8 bases, with 14 bases spanning the gap. The CDR3 has 15 residues. Here the CDR3 reads CASSVDPPLVGELFF. The CDR3 DNA follows: TGTGCCAGCAGCGTAGACCCCCCTTTGGTGGGGGAGCTGTTTTTT.

V gene TRBV18 combines with J gene TRBJ1-2, with D possibly TRBD1 on 5 matching bases. CDR3 length: 15 amino acids. Germline V gene lookup returns CDR1 KGHSH and CDR2 LQKENI. Trimming shortened V by 0 bases and J by 4 bases, and 12 bases separated the two germline ends. The CDR3, as DNA: TGTGCCAGCTCACCACCGCGGGGCGAAGGCTATGGCTACACCTTC. Its translation is CASSPPRGEGYGYTF.

This clonotype was seen a few times. The chain employs TRBV2 and TRBJ1-3; D is uncertain. The ends were cut back, 4 bases at V and 4 bases at J, with 11 bases in the middle. Germline V gene data show CDR1 as SNHLY and CDR2 as FYNNEI. CDR3 length equals 14 residues. The CDR3 DNA is TGTGCCAGCAGTGTCTATCTGGAAGGAAACACCATATATTTT. As protein: CASSVYLEGNTIYF.

There are many counts of this clonotype. The rearrangement links TRBV29-1 to TRBJ2-5; D might be TRBD2 (5 bases). The ends were cut back, 5 bases at V and 5 bases at J, with 15 bases in the middle. Germline CDR1 SQVTM, CDR2 ANQGSEA. The CDR3 contains 13 residues. CDR3 DNA sequence: TGCAGCGTTTATAGGGAGTATGGGGAGACCCAGTACTTC. Protein product: CSVYREYGETQYF. The variable domain in full, with the rest retrieved from reference TRBV29-1 and TRBJ2-5, is SAVISQKPSRDICQRGTSLTIQCQVDSQVTMMFWYRQQPGQSLTLIATANQGSEATYESGFVIDKFPISRPNLTFSTLTVSNMSPEDSSIYLCSVYREYGETQYFGPGTRLLVL.

The chain is built from TRBV20-1 and TRBJ2-7; a weak D match, TRBD2 (6 bases). V was cut by 3 bases and J by 7 bases, with 13 bases left in between. The CDR3 length is 12 residues. Per germline, CDR1 DFQATT and CDR2 SNEGSKA (reference sequence). CDR3: CSASRLALEQYF. In nucleotides, the CDR3 is TGCAGTGCTAGCCGTCTAGCGCTAGAGCAGTACTTC.

Of note for this clonotype: This may be a read error, as it is one base from a much larger clone. This chain connects TRBV25-1 to TRBJ2-2, with D possibly being TRBD1 (6 bases). The V end was cut by 5 bases, the J end by 0 bases, with 16 bases between. The CDR3 has 17 residues. Germline CDR1 MGHDK, CDR2 SYGVNS. CDR3 loop: CASSSRPRGSNTGELFF. The CDR3 region has the DNA TGTGCCAGCAGTTCTCGCCCGAGGGGGTCGAACACCGGGGAGCTGTTTTTT.

J is TRBJ1-2 and V is TRBV10-3; tentatively, D is TRBD1 (6 bases). Germline CDR1 reads ENHRY; CDR2 reads SYGVKD. V gave up 0 bases and J gave up 8 bases, with 16 bases separating them. The CDR3 extends over 15 amino acids. CDR3: CAISESAGGGVGYTF. The CDR3 nucleotides read TGTGCCATCAGTGAGTCCGCCGGGGGCGGGGTAGGCTACACCTTC.

This clonotype was observed at least ten times. CDR3 in DNA: TGTGCCATCAGATGGGGAACAGTCTCATACGAGCAGTACTTC. Its translation: CAIRWGTVSYEQYF. V gene TRBV10-3 combines with J gene TRBJ2-7; D gene unclear. The CDR3 consists of 14 residues. Germline lookup yields CDR1 ENHRY and CDR2 SYGVKD. Trimming took off 6 bases at V and 4 bases at J, with 16 bases between the two ends.

This clonotype was found many times. The gene calls are TRBV29-1 and TRBJ1-2; D gene unclear. Trimming stripped 6 bases from V and 3 bases from J, with 11 bases between. This CDR3 is built from 12 residues. The germline CDR1 and CDR2 sequences are SQVTM and ANQGSEA. This CDR3 is CSVSSGDYGYTF. The CDR3 coding sequence is TGCAGCGTATCCTCCGGGGACTATGGCTACACCTTC.

This clonotype was recorded many times. This chain connects TRBV29-1 to TRBJ2-7, with unresolved D. V lost 4 bases, J lost 2 bases, and 9 bases lay in between. This CDR3 comprises 12 residues. The germline CDR1 and CDR2 sequences are SQVTM and ANQGSEA. The CDR3: CSVGQATYEQYF. The CDR3 nucleotides read TGCAGCGTTGGCCAGGCAACCTACGAGCAGTACTTC.

This clonotype was counted at least ten times. The chain couples TRBV6-2 or TRBV6-3 to TRBJ2-3; 7 nucleotides align to TRBD1. Germline loops: CDR1 MNHEY, CDR2 SVGEGT. Germline trimming cut 5 bases from V and 10 bases from J; bases unmatched to any gene: 12. This CDR3 spans 14 amino acids. The CDR3 DNA reads as TGTGCCAGCAGTCCCCAGGGGGTTCGAGGGGCGCAGTATTTT. Translated, it gives CASSPQGVRGAQYF.

This clonotype was observed at least ten times. This chain uses TRBV20-1 with TRBJ2-7, with 11 bases matching TRBD1. Looked up from germline, CDR1 is DFQATT and CDR2 is SNEGSKA (reference sequence). V dropped 4 bases and J dropped 5; count of bases not matched to a gene: 7. The CDR3 consists of 14 residues. In nucleotides, the CDR3 is TGCAGTGCTAAAGCCGGGACAGGGGGGCACGAGCAGTACTTC. Amino acid sequence: CSAKAGTGGHEQYF.

On this clonotype: Relative to the germline gene, one junction end is altered; a read error may explain this. The chain uses TRBV20-1 and TRBJ1-5; TRBD1 agrees at 9 bases. Germline V gene data show CDR1 as DFQATT and CDR2 as SNEGSKA (reference sequence). This CDR3 has 17 amino acids. The CDR3 reads CSARDRGPLYSNQPQQF. The CDR3 nucleotides read TGCAGTGCTAGGGACAGGGGACCACTCTATAGCAATCAGCCCCAGCAATTT.

This clonotype was observed at least ten times. The genes are TRBV3-1 and TRBJ1-1; perhaps TRBD1 as D (6 bases). In germline, CDR1 is LGHDT, CDR2 YNNKEL (reference sequence). V lost 0 bases to trimming and J lost 8 bases, with 13 bases between them. The CDR3 covers 14 residues. The CDR3 here is CASSQDRGVAEAFF. CDR3 nucleotide sequence: TGTGCCAGCAGCCAAGATAGGGGGGTTGCCGAAGCTTTCTTT.

Ten or more counts support this clonotype. This rearrangement joins TRBV4-3 to TRBJ2-1; the D is unclear. Germline V gene lookup returns CDR1 LGHNA and CDR2 YSLEER. This CDR3 is built from 15 residues. Trimming shortened V by 0 bases and J by 1 base, and 7 bases separated the two germline ends. The DNA of the CDR3 is TGCGCCAGCAGCCAAGATTTACAGTCCTACAATGAGCAGTTCTTC. It encodes CASSQDLQSYNEQFF.